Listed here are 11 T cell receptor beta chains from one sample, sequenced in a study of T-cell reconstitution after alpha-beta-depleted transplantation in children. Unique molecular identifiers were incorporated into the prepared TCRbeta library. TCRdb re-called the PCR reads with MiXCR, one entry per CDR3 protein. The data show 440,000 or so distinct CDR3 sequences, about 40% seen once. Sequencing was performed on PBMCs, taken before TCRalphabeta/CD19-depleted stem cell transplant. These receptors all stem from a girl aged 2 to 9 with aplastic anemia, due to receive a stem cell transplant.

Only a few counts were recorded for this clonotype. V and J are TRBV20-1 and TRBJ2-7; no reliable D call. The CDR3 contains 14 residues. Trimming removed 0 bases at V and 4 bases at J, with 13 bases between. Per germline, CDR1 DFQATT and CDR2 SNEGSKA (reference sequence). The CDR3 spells CSARDPTLRYEQYF. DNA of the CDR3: TGCAGTGCTAGAGATCCTACACTGAGATACGAGCAGTACTTC.

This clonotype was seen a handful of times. CDR3 DNA: TGTGCCAGCACCAAAGGGCAGACAGGGTCCTCCTACAATGAGCAGTTCTTC. Translating gives CASTKGQTGSSYNEQFF. V is TRBV6-1 and J is TRBJ2-1; 7 positions match TRBD1. The J segment lost 0 bases and the V segment lost 7 bases, leaving 12 bases of the junction unmatched. The CDR3 covers 17 residues. Germline loops: CDR1 MNHNS, CDR2 SASEGT.

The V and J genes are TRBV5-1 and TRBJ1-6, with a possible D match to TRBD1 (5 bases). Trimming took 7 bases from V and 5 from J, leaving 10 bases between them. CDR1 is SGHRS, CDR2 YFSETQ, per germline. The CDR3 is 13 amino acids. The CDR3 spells CASGRRDNSPLHF. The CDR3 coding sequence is TGCGCCAGCGGCCGCAGGGATAATTCACCCCTCCACTTT.

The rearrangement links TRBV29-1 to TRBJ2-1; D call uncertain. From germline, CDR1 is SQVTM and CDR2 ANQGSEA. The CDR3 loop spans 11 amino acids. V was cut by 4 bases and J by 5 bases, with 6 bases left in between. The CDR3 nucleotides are TGCAGCGTTGCCCCCCACAATGAGCAGTTCTTC. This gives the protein CSVAPHNEQFF.

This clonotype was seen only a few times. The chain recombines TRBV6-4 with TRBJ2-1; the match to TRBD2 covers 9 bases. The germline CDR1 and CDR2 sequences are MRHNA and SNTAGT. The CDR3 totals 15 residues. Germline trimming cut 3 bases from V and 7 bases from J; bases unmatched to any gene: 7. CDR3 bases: TGTGCCAGCAGTGAAGGGCTAGCGGGGAGTAATGAGCAGTTCTTC. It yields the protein CASSEGLAGSNEQFF.

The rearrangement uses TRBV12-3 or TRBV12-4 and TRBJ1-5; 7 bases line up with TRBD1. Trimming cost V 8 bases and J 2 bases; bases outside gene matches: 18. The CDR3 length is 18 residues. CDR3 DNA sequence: TGTGCCAGCTGTCTAACAGGGGTCGGAATATATCGCAATCAGCCCCAGCATTTT. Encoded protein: CASCLTGVGIYRNQPQHF.

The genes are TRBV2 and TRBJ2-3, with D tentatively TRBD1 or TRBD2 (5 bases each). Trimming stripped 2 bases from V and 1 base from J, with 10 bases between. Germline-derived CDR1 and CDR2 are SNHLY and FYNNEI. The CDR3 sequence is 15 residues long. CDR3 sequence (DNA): TGTGCCAGCAGTGAATGGGGACGGGGCACAGATACGCAGTATTTT. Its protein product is CASSEWGRGTDTQYF.

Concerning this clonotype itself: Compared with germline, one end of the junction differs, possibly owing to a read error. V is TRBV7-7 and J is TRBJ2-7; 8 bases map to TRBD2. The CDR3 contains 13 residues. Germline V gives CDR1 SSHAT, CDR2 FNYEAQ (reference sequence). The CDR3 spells CASSFGAGGEQYF. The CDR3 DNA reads TGTGCTAGCAGCTTTGGGGCGGGAGGCGAGCAGTACTTC.

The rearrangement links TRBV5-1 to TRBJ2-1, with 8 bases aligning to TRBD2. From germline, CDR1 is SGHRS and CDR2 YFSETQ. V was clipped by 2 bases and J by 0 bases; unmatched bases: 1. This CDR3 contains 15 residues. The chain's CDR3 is CASSFAGGSYNEQFF. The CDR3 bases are TGCGCCAGCAGCTTCGCGGGAGGCTCCTACAATGAGCAGTTCTTC.

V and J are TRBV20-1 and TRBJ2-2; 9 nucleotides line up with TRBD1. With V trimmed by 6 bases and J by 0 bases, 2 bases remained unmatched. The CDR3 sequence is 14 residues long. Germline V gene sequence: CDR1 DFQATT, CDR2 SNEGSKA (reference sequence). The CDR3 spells CSAGQGPNTGELFF. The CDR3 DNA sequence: TGCAGTGCGGGACAGGGCCCGAACACCGGGGAGCTGTTTTTT.

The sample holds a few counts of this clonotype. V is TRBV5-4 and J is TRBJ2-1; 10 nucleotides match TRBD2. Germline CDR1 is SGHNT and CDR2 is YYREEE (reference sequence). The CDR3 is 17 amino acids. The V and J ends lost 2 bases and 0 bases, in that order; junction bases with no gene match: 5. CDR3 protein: CASSFGGLAHSYNEQFF. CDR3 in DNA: TGTGCCAGCAGCTTTGGGGGACTAGCGCACTCCTACAATGAGCAGTTCTTC.